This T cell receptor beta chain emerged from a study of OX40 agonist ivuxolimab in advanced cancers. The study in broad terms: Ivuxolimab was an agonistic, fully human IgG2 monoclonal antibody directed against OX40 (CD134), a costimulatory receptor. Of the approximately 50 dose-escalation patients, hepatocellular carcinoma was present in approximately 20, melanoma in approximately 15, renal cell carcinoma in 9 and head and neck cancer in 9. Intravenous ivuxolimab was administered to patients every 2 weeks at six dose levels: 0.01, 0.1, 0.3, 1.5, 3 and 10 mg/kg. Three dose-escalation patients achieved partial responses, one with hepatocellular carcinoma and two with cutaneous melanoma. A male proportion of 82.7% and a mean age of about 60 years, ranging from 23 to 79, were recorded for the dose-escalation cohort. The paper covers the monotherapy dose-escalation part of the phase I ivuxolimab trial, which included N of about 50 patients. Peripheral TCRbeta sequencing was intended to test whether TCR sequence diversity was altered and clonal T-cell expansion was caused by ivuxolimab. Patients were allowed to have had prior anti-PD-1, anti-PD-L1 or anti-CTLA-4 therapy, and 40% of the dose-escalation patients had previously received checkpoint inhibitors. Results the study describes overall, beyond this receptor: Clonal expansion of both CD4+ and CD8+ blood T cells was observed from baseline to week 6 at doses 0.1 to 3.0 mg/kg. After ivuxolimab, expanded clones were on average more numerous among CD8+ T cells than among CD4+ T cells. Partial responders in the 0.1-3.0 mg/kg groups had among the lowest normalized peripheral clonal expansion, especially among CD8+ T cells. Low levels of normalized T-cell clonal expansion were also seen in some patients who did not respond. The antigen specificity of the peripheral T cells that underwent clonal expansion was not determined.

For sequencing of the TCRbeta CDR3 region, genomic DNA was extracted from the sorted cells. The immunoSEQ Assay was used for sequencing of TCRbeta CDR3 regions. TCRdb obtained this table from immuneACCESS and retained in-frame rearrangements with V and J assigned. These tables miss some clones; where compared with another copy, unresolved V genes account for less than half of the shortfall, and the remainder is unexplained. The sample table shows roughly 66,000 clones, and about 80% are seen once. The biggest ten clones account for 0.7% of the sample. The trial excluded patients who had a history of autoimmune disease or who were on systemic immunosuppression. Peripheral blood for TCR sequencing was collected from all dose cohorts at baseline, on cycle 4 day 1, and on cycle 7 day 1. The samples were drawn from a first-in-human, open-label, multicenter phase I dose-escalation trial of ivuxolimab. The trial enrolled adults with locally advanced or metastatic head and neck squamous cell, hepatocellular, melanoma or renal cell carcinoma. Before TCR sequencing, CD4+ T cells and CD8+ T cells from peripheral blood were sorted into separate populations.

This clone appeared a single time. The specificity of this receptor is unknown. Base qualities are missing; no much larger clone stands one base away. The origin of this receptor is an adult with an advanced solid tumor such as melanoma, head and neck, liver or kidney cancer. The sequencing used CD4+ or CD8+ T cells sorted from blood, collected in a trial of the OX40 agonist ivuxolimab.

The DNA reads TGTGCCAGCTCACCGCTCGGCGTGGGTGTCAATTCACCCCTCCACTTT. Its translation reads: CASSPLGVGVNSPLHF. The V gene is TRBV18 and the J gene is TRBJ1-6, with the D segment identity uncertain. The CDR3 starts with the cysteine, ends with the phenylalanine, and has 16 residues. The retained sequence is limited to the CDR3, 48 bases, with the frame set at the first base. The V end loses 3 bases and the J end loses 7 bases, and a stretch of 16 bases separates them. For CDR1 and CDR2, the germline V gene lists KGHSH and LQKENI.